This T cell receptor (beta chain) was profiled in a study of fetal regulatory T cell absence and autoimmunity. Study at large: Without clinical diabetes, IPEX patients showed exocrine pancreas autoimmunity. Study conclusions and caveats: Pancreas TCRs were oligoclonally enriched versus cord blood, some clones over 80-fold. Pancreas and cord blood did not differ much in TRB family usage.

Trimming at V came to 5 bases and at J to 4 bases, leaving 5 bases not matched to a gene. CDR1 is SEHNR and CDR2 is FQNEAQ in the germline V gene (reference sequence). This CDR3 spans 14 amino acids. The survey-level immunoSEQ assay was used. Sequencing was performed with immunoSEQ multiplex PCR; in TCRdb, only in-frame clones are kept and a portion is missing. The data hold more than 85,000 clones, with 72% observed a single time. As to this clone: Its cognate antigen is unknown.

The rearrangement joins TRBV7-9 to TRBJ2-7, with 10 bases fitting TRBD2. What was sequenced was pancreas tissue. The TCR originated in a male donor with IPEX syndrome. The CDR3 loop reads CASSPGLANYEQYF. The CDR3 nucleotides read TGTGCCAGCAGCCCGGGACTAGCGAATTACGAGCAGTACTTC.